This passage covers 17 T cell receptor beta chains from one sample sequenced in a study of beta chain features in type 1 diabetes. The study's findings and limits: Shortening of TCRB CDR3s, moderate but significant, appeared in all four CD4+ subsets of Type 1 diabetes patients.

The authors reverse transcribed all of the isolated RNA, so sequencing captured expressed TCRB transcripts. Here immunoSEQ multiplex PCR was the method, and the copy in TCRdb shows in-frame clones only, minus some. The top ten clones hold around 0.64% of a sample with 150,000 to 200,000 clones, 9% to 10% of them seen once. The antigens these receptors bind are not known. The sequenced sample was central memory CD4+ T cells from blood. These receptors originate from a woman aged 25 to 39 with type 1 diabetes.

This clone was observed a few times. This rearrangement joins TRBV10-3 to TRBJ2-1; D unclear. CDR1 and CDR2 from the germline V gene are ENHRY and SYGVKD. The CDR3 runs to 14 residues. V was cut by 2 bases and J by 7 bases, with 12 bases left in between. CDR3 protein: CAISETPDKNEQFF. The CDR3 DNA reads TGTGCCATCAGTGAGACCCCAGACAAAAATGAGCAGTTCTTC.

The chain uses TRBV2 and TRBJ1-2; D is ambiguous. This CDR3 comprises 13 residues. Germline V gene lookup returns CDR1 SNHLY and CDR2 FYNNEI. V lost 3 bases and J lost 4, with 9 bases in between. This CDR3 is CASSEPGFYGYTF. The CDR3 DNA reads TGTGCCAGCAGTGAGCCAGGTTTCTATGGCTACACCTTC.

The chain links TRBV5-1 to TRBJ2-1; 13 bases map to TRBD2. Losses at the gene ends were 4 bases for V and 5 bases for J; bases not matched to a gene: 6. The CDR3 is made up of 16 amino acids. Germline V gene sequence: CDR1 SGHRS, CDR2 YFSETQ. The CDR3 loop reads CASSPTGTSGNNEQFF. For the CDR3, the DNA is TGCGCCAGCAGCCCGACCGGGACTAGCGGGAACAATGAGCAGTTCTTC.

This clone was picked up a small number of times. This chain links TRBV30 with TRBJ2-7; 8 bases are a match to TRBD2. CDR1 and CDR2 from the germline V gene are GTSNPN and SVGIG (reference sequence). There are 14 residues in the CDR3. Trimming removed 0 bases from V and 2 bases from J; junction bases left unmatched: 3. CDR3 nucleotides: TGTGCCTGGAGTGTGGGACTAGAGGCCTACGAGCAGTACTTC. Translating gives CAWSVGLEAYEQYF.

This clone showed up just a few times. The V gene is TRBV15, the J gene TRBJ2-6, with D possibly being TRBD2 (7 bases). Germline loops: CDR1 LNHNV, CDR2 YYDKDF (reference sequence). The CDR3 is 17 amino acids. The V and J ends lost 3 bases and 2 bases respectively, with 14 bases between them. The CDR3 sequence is CATSRTFGGPGANVLTF. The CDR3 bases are TGTGCCACCAGCAGGACCTTCGGGGGGCCTGGGGCCAACGTCCTGACTTTC.

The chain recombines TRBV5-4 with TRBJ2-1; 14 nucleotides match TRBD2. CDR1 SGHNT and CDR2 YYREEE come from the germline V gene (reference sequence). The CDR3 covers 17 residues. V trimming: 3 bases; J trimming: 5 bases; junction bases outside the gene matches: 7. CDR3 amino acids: CASSSRLAGGINNEQFF. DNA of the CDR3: TGTGCCAGCAGCTCGAGACTAGCGGGAGGGATAAACAATGAGCAGTTCTTC.

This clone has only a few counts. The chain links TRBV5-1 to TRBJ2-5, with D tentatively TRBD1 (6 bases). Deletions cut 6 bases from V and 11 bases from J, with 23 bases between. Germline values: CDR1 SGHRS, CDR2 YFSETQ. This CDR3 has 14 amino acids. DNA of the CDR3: TGCGCCAGCAAGCCGGGACCAGGGGCCGGGGAGCAGTACTTC. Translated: CASKPGPGAGEQYF. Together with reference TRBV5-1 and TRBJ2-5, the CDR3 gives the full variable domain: KAGVTQTPRYLIKTRGQQVTLSCSPISGHRSVSWYQQTPGQGLQFLFEYFSETQRNKGNFPGRFSGRQFSNSRSEMNVSTLELGDSALYLCASKPGPGAGEQYFGPGTRLLVL.

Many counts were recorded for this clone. The CDR3: CASSLVDRSNYGYTF. Here the CDR3 DNA reads TGTGCCAGCAGCTTGGTTGACAGATCTAACTATGGCTACACCTTC. V gene TRBV5-4 combines with J gene TRBJ1-2, with a tentative D call TRBD1 (5 bases). The CDR3 sequence is 15 residues long. Trimming shortened V by 0 bases and J by 0 bases, and 9 bases separated the two germline ends. CDR1 and CDR2 (germline): SGHNT, YYREEE (reference sequence).

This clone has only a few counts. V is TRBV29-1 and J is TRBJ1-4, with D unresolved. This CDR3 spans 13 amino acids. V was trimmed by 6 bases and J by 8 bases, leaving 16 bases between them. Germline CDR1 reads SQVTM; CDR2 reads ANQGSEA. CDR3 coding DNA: TGCAGCGTCGCAGAAACCGGGTGGGAAAAACTGTTTTTT. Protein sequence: CSVAETGWEKLFF.

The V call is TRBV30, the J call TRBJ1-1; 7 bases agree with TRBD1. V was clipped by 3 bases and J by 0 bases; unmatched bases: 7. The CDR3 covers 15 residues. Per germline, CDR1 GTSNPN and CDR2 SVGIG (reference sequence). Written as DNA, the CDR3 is TGTGCCTGGAGACCTCCGGACAGGTTGAACACTGAAGCTTTCTTT. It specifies CAWRPPDRLNTEAFF.

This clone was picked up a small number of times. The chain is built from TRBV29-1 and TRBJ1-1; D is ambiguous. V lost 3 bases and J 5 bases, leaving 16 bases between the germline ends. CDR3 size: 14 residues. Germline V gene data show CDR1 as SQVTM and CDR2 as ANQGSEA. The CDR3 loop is CSVDKGTPGTEAFF. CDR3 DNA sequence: TGCAGCGTTGATAAAGGTACGCCGGGAACTGAAGCTTTCTTT.

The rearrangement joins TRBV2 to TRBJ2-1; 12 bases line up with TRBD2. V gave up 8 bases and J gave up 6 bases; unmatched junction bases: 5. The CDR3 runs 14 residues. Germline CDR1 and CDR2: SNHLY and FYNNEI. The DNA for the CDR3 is TGTGCCAGCCTGCGACTAGCGGGAGCCAATGAGCAGTTCTTC. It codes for CASLRLAGANEQFF.

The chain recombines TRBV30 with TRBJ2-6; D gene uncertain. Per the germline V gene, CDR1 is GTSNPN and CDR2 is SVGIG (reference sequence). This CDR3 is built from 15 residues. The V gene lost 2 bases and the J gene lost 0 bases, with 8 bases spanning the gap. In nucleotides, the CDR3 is TGTGCCTGGAGTCGACATCTCTCTGGGGCCAACGTCCTGACTTTC. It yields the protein CAWSRHLSGANVLTF.

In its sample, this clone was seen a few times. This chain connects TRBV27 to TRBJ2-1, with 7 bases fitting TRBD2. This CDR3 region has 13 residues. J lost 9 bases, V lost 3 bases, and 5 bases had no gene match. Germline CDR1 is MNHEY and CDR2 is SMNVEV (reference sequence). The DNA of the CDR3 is TGTGCCAGCAGTTTGGTGGCTAGCGGTGAGCAGTTCTTC. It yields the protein CASSLVASGEQFF.

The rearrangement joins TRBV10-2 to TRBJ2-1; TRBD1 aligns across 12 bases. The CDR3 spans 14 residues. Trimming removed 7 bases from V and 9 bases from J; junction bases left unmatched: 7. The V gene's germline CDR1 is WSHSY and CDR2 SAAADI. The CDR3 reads CASTAGQGAGEQFF. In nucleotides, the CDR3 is TGCGCCAGCACCGCGGGACAGGGGGCCGGTGAGCAGTTCTTC.

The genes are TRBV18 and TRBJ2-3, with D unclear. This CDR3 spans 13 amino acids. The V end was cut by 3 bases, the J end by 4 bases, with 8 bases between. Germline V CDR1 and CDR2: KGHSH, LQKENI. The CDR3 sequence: CASSPPMADTQYF. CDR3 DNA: TGTGCCAGCTCACCTCCTATGGCAGATACGCAGTATTTT.

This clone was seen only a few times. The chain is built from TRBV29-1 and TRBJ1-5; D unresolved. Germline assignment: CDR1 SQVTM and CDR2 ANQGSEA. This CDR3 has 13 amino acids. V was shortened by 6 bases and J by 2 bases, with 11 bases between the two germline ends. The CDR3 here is CSVARGRNQPQHF. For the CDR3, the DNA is TGCAGCGTGGCGCGCGGTCGCAATCAGCCCCAGCATTTT.